The present entry profiles one TCR beta chain with its context. Its target is unknown. The data were taken from a study of Ad26.COV2.S vaccination and SARS-CoV-2 variants. Study-wide results and limits: Analyses that measured TCR breadth and depth may have underestimated total T cell responses.

Germline CDR1 and CDR2: SGHKS and YYEKEE (reference sequence). The CDR3 loop spans 14 amino acids. The V end was cut by 2 bases, the J end by 3 bases, with 11 bases between. TCRdb's copy holds only in-frame clones and misses some; the assay was immunoSEQ multiplex PCR. The table records about 350,000 clones, approximately 86% of them present only once. The treatment denotes: approximately 18 received Ad26.COV2.S at low or high dose, single or two shots; roughly five received placebo; per-sample allocation not given. Material that was analyzed had been drawn on day 63 after the first vaccine or placebo injection.

Sequenced material: peripheral blood, taken in a trial of Ad26.COV2.S vaccine versus placebo. The chain combines TRBV5-5 with TRBJ1-2, with D perhaps TRBD1 (5 bases). The clonotype was recovered from a person between 18 and 65 years old who received the Ad26.COV2.S COVID-19 vaccine or a placebo. CDR3 coding DNA: TGTGCCAGCAGCTTCAGACAGAGAGACTATGGCTACACCTTC. This translates into CASSFRQRDYGYTF.